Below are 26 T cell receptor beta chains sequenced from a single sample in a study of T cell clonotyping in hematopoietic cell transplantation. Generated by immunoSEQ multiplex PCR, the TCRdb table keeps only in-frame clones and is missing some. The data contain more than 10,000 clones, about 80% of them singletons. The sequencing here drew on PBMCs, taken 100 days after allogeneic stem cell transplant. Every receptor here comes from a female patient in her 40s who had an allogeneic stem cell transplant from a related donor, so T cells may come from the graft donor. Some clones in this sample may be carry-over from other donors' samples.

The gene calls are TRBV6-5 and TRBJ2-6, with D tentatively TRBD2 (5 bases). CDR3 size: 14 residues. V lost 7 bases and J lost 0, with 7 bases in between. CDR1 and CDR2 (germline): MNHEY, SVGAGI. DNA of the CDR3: TGTGCCAGCAATCGGGGCTCTGGGGCCAACGTCCTGACTTTC. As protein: CASNRGSGANVLTF.

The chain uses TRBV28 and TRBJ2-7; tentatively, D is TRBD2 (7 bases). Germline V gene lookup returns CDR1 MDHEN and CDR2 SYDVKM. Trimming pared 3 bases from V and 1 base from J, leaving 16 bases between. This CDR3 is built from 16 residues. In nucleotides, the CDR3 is TGTGCCAGCAGTTTGGTCTGGGGGGGGCCTTCCTACGAGCAGTACTTC. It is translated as CASSLVWGGPSYEQYF.

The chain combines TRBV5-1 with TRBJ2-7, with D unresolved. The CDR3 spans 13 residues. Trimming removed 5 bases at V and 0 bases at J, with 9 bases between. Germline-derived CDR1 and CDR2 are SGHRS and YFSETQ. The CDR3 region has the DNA TGCGCCAGCAGATCATTGAGCTCCTACGAGCAGTACTTC. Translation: CASRSLSSYEQYF.

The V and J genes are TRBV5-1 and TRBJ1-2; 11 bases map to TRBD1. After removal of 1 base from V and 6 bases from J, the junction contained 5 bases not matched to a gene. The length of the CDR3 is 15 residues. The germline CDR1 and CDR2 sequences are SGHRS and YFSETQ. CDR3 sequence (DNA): TGCGCCAGCAGCTTGCGGGACAGGGGGACCAATGGCTACACCTTC. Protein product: CASSLRDRGTNGYTF.

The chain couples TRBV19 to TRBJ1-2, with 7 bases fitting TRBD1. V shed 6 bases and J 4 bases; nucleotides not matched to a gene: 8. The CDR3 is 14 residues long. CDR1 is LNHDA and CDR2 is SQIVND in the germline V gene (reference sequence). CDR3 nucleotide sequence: TGTGCCAGTAGACGACAGGGCTTGGGCTATGGCTACACCTTC. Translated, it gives CASRRQGLGYGYTF. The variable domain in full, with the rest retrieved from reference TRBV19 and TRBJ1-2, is DGGITQSPKYLFRKEGQNVTLSCEQNLNHDAMYWYRQDPGQGLRLIYYSQIVNDFQKGDIAEGYSVSREKKESFPLTVTSAQKNPTAFYLCASRRQGLGYGYTFGSGTRLTVV.

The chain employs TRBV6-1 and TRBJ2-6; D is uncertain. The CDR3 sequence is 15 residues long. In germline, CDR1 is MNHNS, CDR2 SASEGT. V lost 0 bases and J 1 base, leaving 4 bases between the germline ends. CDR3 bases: TGTGCCAGCAGTGAAGCGCAATCTGGGGCCAACGTCCTGACTTTC. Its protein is CASSEAQSGANVLTF.

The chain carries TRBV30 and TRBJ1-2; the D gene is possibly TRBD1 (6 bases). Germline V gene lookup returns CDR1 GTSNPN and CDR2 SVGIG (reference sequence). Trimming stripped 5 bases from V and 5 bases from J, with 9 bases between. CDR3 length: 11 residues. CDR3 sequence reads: CAWLTGYGYTF. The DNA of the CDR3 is TGTGCCTGGTTGACAGGATATGGCTACACCTTC.

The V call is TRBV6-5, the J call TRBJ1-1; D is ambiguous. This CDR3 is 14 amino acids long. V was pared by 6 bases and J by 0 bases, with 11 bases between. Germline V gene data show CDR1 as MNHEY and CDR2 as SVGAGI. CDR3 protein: CASRPRRVNTEAFF. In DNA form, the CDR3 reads TGTGCCAGCAGACCCCGACGGGTGAACACTGAAGCTTTCTTT.

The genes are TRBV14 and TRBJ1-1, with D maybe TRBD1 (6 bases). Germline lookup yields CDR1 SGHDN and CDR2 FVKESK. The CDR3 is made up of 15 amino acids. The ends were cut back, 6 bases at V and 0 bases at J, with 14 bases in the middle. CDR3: CASSGGGALNTEAFF. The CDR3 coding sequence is TGTGCCAGCAGTGGAGGGGGGGCCTTGAACACTGAAGCTTTCTTT.

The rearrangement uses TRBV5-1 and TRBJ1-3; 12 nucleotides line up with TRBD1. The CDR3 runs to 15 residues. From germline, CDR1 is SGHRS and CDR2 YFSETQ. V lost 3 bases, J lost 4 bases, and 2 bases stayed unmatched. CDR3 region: CASSWDRGQGNTIYF. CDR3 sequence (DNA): TGCGCCAGCAGCTGGGACAGGGGGCAAGGAAACACCATATATTTT.

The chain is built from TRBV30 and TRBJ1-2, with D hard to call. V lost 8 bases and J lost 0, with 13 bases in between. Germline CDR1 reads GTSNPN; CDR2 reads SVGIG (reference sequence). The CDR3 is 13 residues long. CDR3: CARLDGANYGYTF. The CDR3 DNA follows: TGTGCCCGGTTGGACGGAGCTAACTATGGCTACACCTTC.

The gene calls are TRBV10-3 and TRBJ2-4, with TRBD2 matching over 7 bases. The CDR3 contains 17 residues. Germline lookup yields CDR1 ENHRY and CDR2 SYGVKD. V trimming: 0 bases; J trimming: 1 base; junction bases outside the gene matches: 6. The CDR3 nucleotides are TGTGCCATCAGTGAGTCTGGGGGGGTGGGGGCCAAAAACATTCAGTACTTC. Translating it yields CAISESGGVGAKNIQYF.

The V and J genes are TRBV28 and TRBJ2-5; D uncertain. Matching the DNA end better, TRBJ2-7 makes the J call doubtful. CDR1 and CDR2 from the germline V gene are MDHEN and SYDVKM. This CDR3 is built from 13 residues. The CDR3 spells CASSLWDGREQYF. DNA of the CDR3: TGTGCCAGCAGTTTATGGGACGGCCGCGAGCAGTACTTC.

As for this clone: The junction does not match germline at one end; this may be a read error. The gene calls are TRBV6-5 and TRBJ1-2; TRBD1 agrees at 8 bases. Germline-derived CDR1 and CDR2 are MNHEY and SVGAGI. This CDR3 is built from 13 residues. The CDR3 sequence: CASSDSTGDGYTF. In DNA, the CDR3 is TGTGCCAGCAGTGACTCGACAGGGGATGGCTACACCTTC.

CDR3 DNA sequence: TGTGCCAGCCTCCGCGGGGGAGGGGGAGAGACCCAGTACTTC. It yields the protein CASLRGGGGETQYF. The chain combines TRBV7-2 with TRBJ2-5; a possible D gene is TRBD2 (7 bases). V was trimmed by 8 bases and J by 4 bases, leaving 17 bases between them. The CDR3 is 14 residues long. Germline V lookup: CDR1 SGHTA, CDR2 FQGNSA.

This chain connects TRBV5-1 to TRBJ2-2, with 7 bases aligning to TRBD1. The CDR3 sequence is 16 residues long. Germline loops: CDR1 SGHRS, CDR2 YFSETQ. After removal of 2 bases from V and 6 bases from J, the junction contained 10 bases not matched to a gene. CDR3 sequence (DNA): TGCGCCAGCAGCTTCTCGACAGGGACAAACGCCGGGGAGCTGTTTTTT. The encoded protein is CASSFSTGTNAGELFF.

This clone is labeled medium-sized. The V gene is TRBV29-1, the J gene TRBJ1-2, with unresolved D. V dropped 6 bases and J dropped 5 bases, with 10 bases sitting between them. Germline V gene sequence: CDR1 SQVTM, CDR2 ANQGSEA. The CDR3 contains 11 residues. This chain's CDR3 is CSVSVDYGYTF. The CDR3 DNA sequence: TGCAGCGTCTCCGTGGATTATGGCTACACCTTC.

The CDR3 sequence is CASSSMTQGAFF. The DNA for the CDR3 is TGCGCCAGCAGCTCGATGACCCAGGGAGCTTTCTTT. The chain joins TRBV5-1 to TRBJ1-1; D perhaps matches TRBD1 (5 bases). The CDR3 covers 12 residues. Germline V CDR1 and CDR2: SGHRS, YFSETQ. V lost 3 bases to trimming and J lost 10 bases, with 13 bases between them.

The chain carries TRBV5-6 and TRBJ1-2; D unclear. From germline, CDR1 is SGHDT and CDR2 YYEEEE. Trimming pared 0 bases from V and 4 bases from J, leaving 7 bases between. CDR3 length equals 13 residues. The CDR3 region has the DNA TGTGCCAGCAGCTTGGCTTCGGTCTATGGCTACACCTTC. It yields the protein CASSLASVYGYTF.

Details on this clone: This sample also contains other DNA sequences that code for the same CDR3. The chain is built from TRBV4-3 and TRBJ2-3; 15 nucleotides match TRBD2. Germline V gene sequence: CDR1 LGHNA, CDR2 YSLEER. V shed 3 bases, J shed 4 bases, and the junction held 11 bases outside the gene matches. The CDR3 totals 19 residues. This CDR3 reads CASSQDPGLAGGWSDTQYF. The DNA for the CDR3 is TGCGCCAGCAGCCAGGACCCGGGACTAGCGGGAGGATGGTCAGATACGCAGTATTTT.

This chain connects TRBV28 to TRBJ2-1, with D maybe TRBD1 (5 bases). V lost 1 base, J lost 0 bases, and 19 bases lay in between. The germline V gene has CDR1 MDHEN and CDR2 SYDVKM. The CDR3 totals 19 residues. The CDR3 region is CASSLFGYTPQASYNEQFF. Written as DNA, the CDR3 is TGTGCCAGCAGTTTATTCGGTTACACCCCACAGGCCTCCTACAATGAGCAGTTCTTC.

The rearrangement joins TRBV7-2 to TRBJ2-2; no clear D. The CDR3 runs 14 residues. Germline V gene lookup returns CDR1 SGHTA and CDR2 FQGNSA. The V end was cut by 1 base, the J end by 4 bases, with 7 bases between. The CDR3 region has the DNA TGTGCCAGCAGCTTAGTAGAGTCCACCGGGGAGCTGTTTTTT. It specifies CASSLVESTGELFF.

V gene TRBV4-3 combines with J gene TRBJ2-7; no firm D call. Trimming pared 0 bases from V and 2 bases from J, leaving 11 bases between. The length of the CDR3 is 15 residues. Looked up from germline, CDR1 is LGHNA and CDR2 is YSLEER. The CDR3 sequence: CASSQEPVETYEQYF. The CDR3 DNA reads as TGCGCCAGCAGCCAAGAGCCGGTCGAAACCTACGAGCAGTACTTC.

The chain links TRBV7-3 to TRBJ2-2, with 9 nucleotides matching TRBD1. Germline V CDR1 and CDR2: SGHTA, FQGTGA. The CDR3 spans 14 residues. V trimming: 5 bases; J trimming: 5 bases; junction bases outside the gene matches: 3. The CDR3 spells CASSNRGRTGELFF. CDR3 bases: TGTGCCAGCAGCAACAGGGGGCGAACCGGGGAGCTGTTTTTT.

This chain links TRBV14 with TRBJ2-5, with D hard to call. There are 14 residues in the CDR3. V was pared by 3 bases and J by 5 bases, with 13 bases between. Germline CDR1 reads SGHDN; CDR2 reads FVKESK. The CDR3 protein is CASSHTLSWETQYF. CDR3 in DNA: TGTGCCAGCAGCCATACCCTTTCGTGGGAGACCCAGTACTTC.

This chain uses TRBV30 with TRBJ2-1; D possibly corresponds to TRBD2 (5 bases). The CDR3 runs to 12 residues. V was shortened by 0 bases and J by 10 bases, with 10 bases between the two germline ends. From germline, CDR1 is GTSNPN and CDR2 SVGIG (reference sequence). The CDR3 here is CAWSVTSWEQFF. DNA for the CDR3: TGTGCCTGGAGTGTAACTAGTTGGGAGCAGTTCTTC.